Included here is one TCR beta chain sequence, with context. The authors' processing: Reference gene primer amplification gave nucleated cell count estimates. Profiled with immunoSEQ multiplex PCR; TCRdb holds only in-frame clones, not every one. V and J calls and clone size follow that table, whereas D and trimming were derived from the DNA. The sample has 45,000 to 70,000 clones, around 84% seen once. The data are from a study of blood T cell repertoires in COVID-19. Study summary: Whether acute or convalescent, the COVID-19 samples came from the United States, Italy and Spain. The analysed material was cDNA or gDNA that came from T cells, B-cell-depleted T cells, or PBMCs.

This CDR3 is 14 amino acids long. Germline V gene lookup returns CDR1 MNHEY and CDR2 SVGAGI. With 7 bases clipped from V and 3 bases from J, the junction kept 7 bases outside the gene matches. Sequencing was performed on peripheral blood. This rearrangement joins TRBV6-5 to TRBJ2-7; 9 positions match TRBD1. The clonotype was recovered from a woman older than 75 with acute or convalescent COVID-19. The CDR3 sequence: CASTGQGGLYEQYF. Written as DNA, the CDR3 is TGTGCCAGCACGGGACAGGGAGGGCTCTACGAGCAGTACTTC.